The 16 T cell receptor beta chains given below trace back to one sample, sequenced in a study of cytomegalovirus exposure and HLA in healthy donors. In the PCR, 60 Vbeta and 13 Jbeta primers were used. The repertoire was sequenced with immunoSEQ multiplex PCR; TCRdb's copy has only in-frame clones and lacks some. This table holds hundreds of thousands of clones, less than 80% found once. Specimen: PBMCs. These receptors came from a girl aged 2 to 10 in good health and CMV-seronegative.

The chain joins TRBV19 to TRBJ2-7, with TRBD1 matching 8 bases. Germline CDR1 and CDR2: LNHDA and SQIVND (reference sequence). The CDR3 contains 18 residues. The junction had 12 bases not matched to a gene; V was cut back by 2 bases and J by 0 bases. The CDR3 DNA sequence: TGTGCCAGTAGTATATCGGGGACAGGCAGAACAAACTCCTACGAGCAGTACTTC. This encodes CASSISGTGRTNSYEQYF.

The chain employs TRBV11-3 and TRBJ2-3, with 8 bases lining up with TRBD2. The CDR3 totals 16 residues. From germline, CDR1 is SGHNT and CDR2 YENEEA. The junction had 4 bases not matched to a gene; V was cut back by 0 bases and J by 2 bases. For the CDR3, the DNA is TGTGCCAGCAGCTTAGAACCAGCGGGGGTCACAGATACGCAGTATTTT. This encodes CASSLEPAGVTDTQYF.

The CDR3 sequence: CASSVEAGGMGTQYF. The CDR3 DNA reads as TGTGCCAGCAGCGTAGAGGCAGGGGGCATGGGTACGCAGTATTTT. This chain connects TRBV9 to TRBJ2-3; the match to TRBD1 covers 8 bases. Germline V gene sequence: CDR1 SGDLS, CDR2 YYNGEE. This CDR3 spans 15 amino acids. Trimming cost V 0 bases and J 8 bases; bases outside gene matches: 8.

The DNA for the CDR3 is TGTGCCACCAGCAGAGATGGCACGCGGGGAGTAGCCAAAAACATTCAGTACTTC. As protein: CATSRDGTRGVAKNIQYF. V usage is TRBV15 and J usage is TRBJ2-4; D possibly corresponds to TRBD2 (6 bases). V was cut by 0 bases and J by 0 bases, with 15 bases left in between. CDR3 length equals 18 residues. The V gene's germline CDR1 is LNHNV and CDR2 YYDKDF (reference sequence).

The rearrangement links TRBV7-9 to TRBJ1-2, with 9 positions matching TRBD1. V lost 4 bases, J lost 6 bases, and 9 bases stayed unmatched. There are 15 residues in the CDR3. Germline V gene sequence: CDR1 SEHNR, CDR2 FQNEAQ (reference sequence). CDR3 loop: CASSSGQGGAHGYTF. In DNA form, the CDR3 reads TGTGCCAGCAGCTCGGGACAGGGTGGAGCTCATGGCTACACCTTC.

The rearrangement uses TRBV15 and TRBJ2-1, with TRBD2 identical over 8 bases. From germline, CDR1 is LNHNV and CDR2 YYDKDF (reference sequence). The V and J ends lost 8 bases and 9 bases, in that order; junction bases with no gene match: 9. The CDR3 has 13 amino acids. This CDR3 is CATLGLAGVEQFF. The CDR3 DNA is TGTGCCACCTTAGGACTAGCCGGGGTTGAGCAGTTCTTC. Full variable domain (missing parts from reference TRBV15 and TRBJ2-1): DAMVIQNPRYQVTQFGKPVTLSCSQTLNHNVMYWYQQKSSQAPKLLFHYYDKDFNNEADTPDNFQSRRPNTSFCFLDIRSPGLGDTAMYLCATLGLAGVEQFFGPGTRLTVL.

The V call is TRBV30, the J call TRBJ1-2; 9 nucleotides match TRBD1. The CDR3 length is 15 residues. Unmatched junction bases numbered 8, after V lost 3 bases and J lost 3 bases. Germline CDR1 GTSNPN, CDR2 SVGIG (reference sequence). In DNA, the CDR3 is TGTGCCTGGAGCGCCGAGACAGGGGGTTACTATGGCTACACCTTC. Protein: CAWSAETGGYYGYTF.

CDR3 nucleotides: TGTGCCAGCAGCCTAGGACTAGCGGCAAGAGGGGAGCTGTTTTTT. Its translation: CASSLGLAARGELFF. V gene TRBV9 combines with J gene TRBJ2-2; 10 bases agree with TRBD2. Trimming removed 4 bases from V and 8 bases from J; junction bases left unmatched: 8. Per germline, CDR1 SGDLS and CDR2 YYNGEE. CDR3 length equals 15 residues.

The V and J genes are TRBV28 and TRBJ1-5, with 9 bases matching TRBD1. Germline CDR1 reads MDHEN; CDR2 reads SYDVKM. V was pared by 5 bases and J by 3 bases, with 11 bases of the junction left unmatched. The CDR3 length is 17 residues. Here the CDR3 reads CASSEPGQGVYNQPQHF. CDR3 sequence (DNA): TGTGCCAGCAGTGAACCGGGACAGGGTGTGTACAATCAGCCCCAGCATTTT.

This clone has only a few counts. This rearrangement joins TRBV29-1 to TRBJ1-2; 11 positions match TRBD1. CDR1 SQVTM and CDR2 ANQGSEA come from the germline V gene. The CDR3 contains 15 residues. V dropped 4 bases and J dropped 7; count of bases not matched to a gene: 11. CDR3 sequence (DNA): TGCAGCGTTGTAGTGGGACAGGGGGTTTCAGGTGGCTACACCTTC. Protein sequence: CSVVVGQGVSGGYTF.

This chain links TRBV11-2 with TRBJ2-7; D is perhaps TRBD1 (5 bases). The CDR3 extends over 13 amino acids. V was clipped by 2 bases and J by 2 bases, with 7 bases between them. Looked up from germline, CDR1 is SGHAT and CDR2 is FQNNGV. This CDR3 reads CASSLRQTYEQYF. CDR3 nucleotides: TGTGCCAGCAGCTTACGACAGACCTACGAGCAGTACTTC.

The rearrangement uses TRBV4-2 and TRBJ2-5; 7 bases are a match to TRBD2. Judging by the DNA end, TRBJ2-7 fits better; the J call may be wrong. The CDR3 is made up of 14 amino acids. Germline CDR1 and CDR2: LGHNA and YNFKEQ. The CDR3 sequence is CASSHGAGTYEQYF. The CDR3 region has the DNA TGTGCCAGCAGCCACGGAGCGGGGACCTACGAGCAGTACTTC.

The chain has TRBV5-6 and TRBJ1-2; 8 nucleotides agree with TRBD1. Germline trimming cut 2 bases from V and 8 bases from J; bases unmatched to any gene: 5. This CDR3 has 13 residues. Germline CDR1 reads SGHDT; CDR2 reads YYEEEE. CDR3 nucleotides: TGTGCCAGCAGCTTTCTCAGGGGGCTGGGCTACACCTTC. It codes for CASSFLRGLGYTF.

The gene calls are TRBV2 and TRBJ1-5, with 8 nucleotides matching TRBD1. V was pared by 5 bases and J by 7 bases, with 10 bases of the junction left unmatched. The CDR3 consists of 15 residues. The germline V gene has CDR1 SNHLY and CDR2 FYNNEI. The CDR3 DNA is TGTGCCAGCAGTATGGACAGGGAGGGGAGACAGCCCCAGCATTTT. Protein sequence: CASSMDREGRQPQHF.

V is TRBV9 and J is TRBJ1-1; D ambiguous. CDR1 and CDR2 (germline): SGDLS, YYNGEE. V lost 4 bases and J 1 base, leaving 17 bases between the germline ends. This CDR3 has 16 residues. CDR3 residues: CASSPFSHRGNTEAFF. DNA of the CDR3: TGTGCCAGCAGCCCGTTCTCCCACCGGGGGAACACTGAAGCTTTCTTT.

The chain has TRBV6-1 and TRBJ1-5; 8 bases match TRBD1. This CDR3 is built from 14 residues. Germline V gene data show CDR1 as MNHNS and CDR2 as SASEGT. V lost 6 bases, J lost 7 bases, and 8 bases stayed unmatched. The CDR3 reads CASRDRVMIQPQHF. In nucleotides, the CDR3 is TGTGCCAGCAGGGACAGGGTAATGATCCAGCCCCAGCATTTT.